This TCR beta chain originates from a study of T-cell reconstitution after alpha-beta-depleted transplantation in children. Study-level points and caveats: About two months after transplant, alpha-beta T cells reportedly came from several hundred expanded graft clones. From newly produced T cells came most of the T-cell counts and diversity one year after transplant. Surviving recipient cells, namely T cells and thymic progenitors, were the source of high day-60 TCRbeta diversity in some patients.

CDR1 DFQATT and CDR2 SNEGSKA come from the germline V gene (reference sequence). The CDR3 totals 13 residues. Trimming removed 3 bases at V and 2 bases at J, with 11 bases between. On this clonotype: Its antigen remains unknown.

Preparation of the TCRbeta library used unique molecular identifiers. TCRdb re-called the PCR reads through MiXCR, storing one row per CDR3 protein. Of 200,000 to 250,000 distinct CDR3 sequences listed, roughly 25% were seen once; the top ten hold approximately 2.5%. This sequence originates from a girl aged 2-10 years with Fanconi anemia, due to receive a stem cell transplant. V gene TRBV20-1 combines with J gene TRBJ2-7, with D possibly matching TRBD2 (6 bases). The sample was PBMCs, taken before TCRalphabeta/CD19-depleted stem cell transplant. This CDR3 is CSASRGNPYEQYF. The CDR3 DNA sequence: TGCAGTGCTAGTCGGGGGAACCCCTACGAGCAGTACTTC.